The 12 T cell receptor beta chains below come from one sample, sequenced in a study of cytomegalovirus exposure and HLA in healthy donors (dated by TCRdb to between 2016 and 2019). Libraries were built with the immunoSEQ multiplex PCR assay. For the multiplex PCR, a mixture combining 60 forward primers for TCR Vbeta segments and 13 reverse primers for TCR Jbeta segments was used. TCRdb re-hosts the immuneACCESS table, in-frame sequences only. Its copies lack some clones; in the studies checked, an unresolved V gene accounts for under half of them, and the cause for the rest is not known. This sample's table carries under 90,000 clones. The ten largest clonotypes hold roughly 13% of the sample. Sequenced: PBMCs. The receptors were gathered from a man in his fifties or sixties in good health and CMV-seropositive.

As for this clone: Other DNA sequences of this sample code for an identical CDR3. CDR3 coding DNA: TGTGCCAGCAGCCTAGACAGGAACATGAACACTGAAGCTTTCTTT. Encoded protein: CASSLDRNMNTEAFF. The chain links TRBV6-5 to TRBJ1-1; tentative D call: TRBD1 (6 bases). The V gene's germline CDR1 is MNHEY and CDR2 SVGAGI. The V gene lost 6 bases and the J gene lost 0 bases, with 14 bases spanning the gap. This CDR3 spans 15 amino acids.

For the CDR3, the DNA is TGTGCCAGCAGCTTAGAAATGGCGAACACTGAAGCTTTCTTT. This encodes CASSLEMANTEAFF. The gene calls are TRBV11-2 and TRBJ1-1; D is unresolved. V gave up 0 bases and J gave up 1 base, with 6 bases separating them. The CDR3 spans 14 residues. CDR1 is SGHAT, CDR2 FQNNGV, per germline.

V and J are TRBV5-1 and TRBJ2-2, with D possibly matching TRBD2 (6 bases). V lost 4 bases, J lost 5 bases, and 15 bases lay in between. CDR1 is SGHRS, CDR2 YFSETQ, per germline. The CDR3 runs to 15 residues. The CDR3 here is CASSPREDGTGELFF. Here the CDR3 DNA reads TGCGCCAGCAGCCCCAGGGAGGACGGGACCGGGGAGCTGTTTTTT.

For the CDR3, the DNA is TGTGCCAGCAGCGTAGGGGCTAGCGGGGCGCCTAGCACAGATACGCAGTATTTT. It codes for CASSVGASGAPSTDTQYF. The rearrangement uses TRBV9 and TRBJ2-3, with 9 bases fitting TRBD2. V lost 0 bases to trimming and J lost 0 bases; unmatched junction nucleotides: 8. CDR1 SGDLS and CDR2 YYNGEE come from the germline V gene. The CDR3 consists of 18 residues.

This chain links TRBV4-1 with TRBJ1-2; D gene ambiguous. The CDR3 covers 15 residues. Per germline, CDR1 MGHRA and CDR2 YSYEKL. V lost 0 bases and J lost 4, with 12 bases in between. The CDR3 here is CASSQDQLRGYGYTF. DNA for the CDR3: TGCGCCAGCAGCCAAGATCAGCTAAGAGGCTATGGCTACACCTTC.

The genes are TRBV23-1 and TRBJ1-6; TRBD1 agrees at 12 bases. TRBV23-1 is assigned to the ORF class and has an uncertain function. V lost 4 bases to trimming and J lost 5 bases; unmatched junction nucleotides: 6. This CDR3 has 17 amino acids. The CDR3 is CASSLSGQGADNSPLHF. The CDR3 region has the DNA TGCGCCAGCAGTCTATCGGGACAGGGGGCGGATAATTCACCCCTCCACTTT.

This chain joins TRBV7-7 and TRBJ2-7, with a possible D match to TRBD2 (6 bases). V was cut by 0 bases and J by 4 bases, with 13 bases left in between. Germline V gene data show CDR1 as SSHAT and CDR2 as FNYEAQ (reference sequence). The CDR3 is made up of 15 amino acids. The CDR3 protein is CASSLALGRGYEQYF. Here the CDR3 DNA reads TGTGCCAGCAGCTTAGCGCTCGGGCGGGGATACGAGCAGTACTTC.

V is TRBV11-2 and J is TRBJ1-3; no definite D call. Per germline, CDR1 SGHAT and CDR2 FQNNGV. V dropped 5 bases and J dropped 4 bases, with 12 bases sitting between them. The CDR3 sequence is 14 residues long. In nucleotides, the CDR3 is TGTGCCAGCAGCCCCCCCTCCTCCGGAAACACCATATATTTT. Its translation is CASSPPSSGNTIYF.

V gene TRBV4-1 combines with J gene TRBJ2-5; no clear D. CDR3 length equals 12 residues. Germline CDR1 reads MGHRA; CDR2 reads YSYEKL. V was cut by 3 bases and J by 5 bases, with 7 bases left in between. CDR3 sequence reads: CASSQTRETQYF. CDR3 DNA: TGCGCCAGCAGCCAGACACGGGAGACCCAGTACTTC.

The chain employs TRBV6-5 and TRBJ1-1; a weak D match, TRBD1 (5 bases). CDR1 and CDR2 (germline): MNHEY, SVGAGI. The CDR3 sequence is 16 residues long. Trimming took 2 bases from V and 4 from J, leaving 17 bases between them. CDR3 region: CASSYRQPSSGTEAFF. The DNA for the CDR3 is TGTGCCAGCAGTTACCGACAGCCATCTAGCGGCACTGAAGCTTTCTTT.

CDR3 in amino acids: CASSGRVDAEAFF. As DNA, the CDR3 is TGTGCCAGCTCTGGCAGGGTTGACGCTGAAGCTTTCTTT. The J gene is TRBJ1-1, the V gene TRBV2; weak D call: TRBD1 (5 bases). The germline V gene has CDR1 SNHLY and CDR2 FYNNEI. The CDR3 spans 13 residues. V lost 8 bases and J lost 6, with 16 bases in between.

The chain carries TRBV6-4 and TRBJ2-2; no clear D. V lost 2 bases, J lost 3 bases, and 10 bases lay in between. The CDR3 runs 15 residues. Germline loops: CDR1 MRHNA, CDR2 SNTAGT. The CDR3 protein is CASSDGRRDTGELFF. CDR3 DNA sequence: TGTGCCAGCAGTGACGGTCGCCGGGACACCGGGGAGCTGTTTTTT.